This TCR beta chain was sequenced for a study of shared clonotypes between healthy human individuals. At the level of the study: Samples came from a couple of female and a few male donors aged 18 to 49.

Study-level results: When naive CD4 clonotypes were compared across a few donors, around 5% were shared.

This clone was observed once. Its antigen is currently unknown. The authors ran the assay at deep level. Produced via immunoSEQ multiplex PCR; TCRdb's table is partial and in-frame only. The sample carries a few million clones, around 93% recorded once. V dropped 3 bases and J dropped 3; count of bases not matched to a gene: 8. The CDR3 runs 15 residues. Germline V gene data show CDR1 as LGHNA and CDR2 as YSLEER. Terminally differentiated effector memory CD45RA+ cells were excluded by CCR7 positive selection of CD45RO-negative cells. Donors included only healthy HIV-negative adults lacking recent acute infections or vaccinations.

The sequence came from a man younger than 35 in good health. Some clones in this sample may be carry-over from other donors' samples. The specimen sequenced was naive CD8+ T cells from PBMCs. The rearrangement uses TRBV4-3 and TRBJ2-7; TRBD1 agrees at 7 bases. CDR3 in amino acids: CASSQVRDSNYEQYF. As DNA, the CDR3 is TGCGCCAGCAGCCAGGTCCGGGACAGTAACTACGAGCAGTACTTC.